This TCR beta chain was profiled in a study of cytomegalovirus exposure and HLA in healthy donors. Per germline, CDR1 MDHEN and CDR2 SYDVKM. Trimming removed 6 bases at V and 4 bases at J, with 12 bases between. This CDR3 is built from 14 residues. PCR involved 60 Vbeta and 13 Jbeta primers. The assay was immunoSEQ multiplex PCR, and TCRdb's table has in-frame clones only and misses some. The sample has over 200,000 clones, 70% to 80% seen once. Study-level findings and limits: Most CMV-associated TCR beta chains were later found to appear HLA-restricted. Many donors shared some public TCRs, even though most TCR sequences were rare.

Note on this clone: The antigen remains unidentified.

Sequencing was done on a sample of PBMCs. This clonotype was obtained from an older woman in good health and CMV-seropositive. This sequence joins TRBV28 and TRBJ2-2; D perhaps matches TRBD1 (6 bases). DNA of the CDR3: TGTGCCAGCAGACTCAGGGGAACCACCGGGGAGCTGTTTTTT. This sequence encodes CASRLRGTTGELFF.